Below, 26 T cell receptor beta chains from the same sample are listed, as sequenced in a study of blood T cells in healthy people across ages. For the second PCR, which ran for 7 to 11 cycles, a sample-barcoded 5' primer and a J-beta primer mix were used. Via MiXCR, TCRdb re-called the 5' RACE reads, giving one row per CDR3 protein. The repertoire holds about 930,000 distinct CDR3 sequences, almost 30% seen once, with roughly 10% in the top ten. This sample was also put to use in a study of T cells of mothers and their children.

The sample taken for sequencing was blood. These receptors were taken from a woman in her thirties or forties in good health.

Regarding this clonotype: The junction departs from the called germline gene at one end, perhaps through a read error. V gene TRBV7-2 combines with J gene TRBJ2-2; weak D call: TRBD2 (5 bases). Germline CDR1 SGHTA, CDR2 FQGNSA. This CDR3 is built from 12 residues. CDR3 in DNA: TGTGCCGGCAGCCTACTAGCCGGGGAGCTGTTTTTT. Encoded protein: CAGSLLAGELFF.

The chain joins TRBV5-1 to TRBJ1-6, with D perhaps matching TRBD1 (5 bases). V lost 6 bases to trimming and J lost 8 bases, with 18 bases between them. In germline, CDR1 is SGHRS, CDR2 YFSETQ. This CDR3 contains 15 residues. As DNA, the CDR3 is TGCGCCAGCACCCAGGGAACTTACTCGGATTCACCCCTCCACTTT. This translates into CASTQGTYSDSPLHF.

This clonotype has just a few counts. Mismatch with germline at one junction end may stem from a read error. The CDR3 loop is CASSQGGQQETQYF. The CDR3 nucleotides are TGCGCCAGCAGTCAAGGGGGACAGCAAGAGACCCAGTACTTC. The rearrangement joins TRBV4-1 to TRBJ2-5; TRBD1 aligns across 7 bases. CDR1 and CDR2 from the germline V gene are MGHRA and YSYEKL. The CDR3 has 14 amino acids.

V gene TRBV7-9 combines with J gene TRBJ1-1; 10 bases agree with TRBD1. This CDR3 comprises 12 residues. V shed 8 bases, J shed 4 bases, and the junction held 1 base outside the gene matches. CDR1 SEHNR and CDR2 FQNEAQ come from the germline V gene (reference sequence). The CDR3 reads CASGDRGTEAFF. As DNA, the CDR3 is TGTGCCAGCGGGGACAGGGGCACTGAAGCTTTCTTT. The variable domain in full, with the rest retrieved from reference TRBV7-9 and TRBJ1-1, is DTGVSQNPRHKITKRGQNVTFRCDPISEHNRLYWYRQTLGQGPEFLTYFQNEAQLEKSRLLSDRFSAERPKGSFSTLEIQRTEQGDSAMYLCASGDRGTEAFFGQGTRLTVV.

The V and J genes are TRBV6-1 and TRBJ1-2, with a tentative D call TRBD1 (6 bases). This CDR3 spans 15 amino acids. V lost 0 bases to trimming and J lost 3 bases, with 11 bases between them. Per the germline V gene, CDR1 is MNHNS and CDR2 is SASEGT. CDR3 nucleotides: TGTGCCAGCAGTGAAGCCTGGGGGCCCTACTATGGCTACACCTTC. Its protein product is CASSEAWGPYYGYTF.

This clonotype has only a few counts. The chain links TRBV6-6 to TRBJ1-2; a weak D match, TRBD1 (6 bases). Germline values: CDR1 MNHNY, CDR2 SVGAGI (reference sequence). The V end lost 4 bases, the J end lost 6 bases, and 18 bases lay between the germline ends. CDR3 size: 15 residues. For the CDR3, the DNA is TGTGCCAGCAGTTTTCTTCAGAGGGCAGGGGATGGCTACACCTTC. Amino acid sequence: CASSFLQRAGDGYTF.

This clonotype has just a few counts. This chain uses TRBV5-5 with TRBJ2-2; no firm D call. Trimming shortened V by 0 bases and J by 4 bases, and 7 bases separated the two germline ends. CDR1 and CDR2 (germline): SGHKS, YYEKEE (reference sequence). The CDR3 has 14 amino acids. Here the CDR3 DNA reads TGTGCCAGCAGCTTGGGTATGGCCACCGGGGAGCTGTTTTTT. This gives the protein CASSLGMATGELFF.

For the CDR3, the DNA is TGTGCCACCCTTAAGGGGGGGTCTGGGGCCAACGTCCTGACTTTC. Translation gives CATLKGGSGANVLTF. The chain links TRBV15 to TRBJ2-6; possible D gene TRBD2, 7 bases. CDR3 length equals 15 residues. Germline values: CDR1 LNHNV, CDR2 YYDKDF (reference sequence). The V gene lost 8 bases and the J gene lost 1 base, with 12 bases spanning the gap.

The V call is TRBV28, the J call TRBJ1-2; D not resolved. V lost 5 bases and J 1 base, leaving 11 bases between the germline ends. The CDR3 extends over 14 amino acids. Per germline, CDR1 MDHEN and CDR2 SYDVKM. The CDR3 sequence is CASSPPQRNYGYTF. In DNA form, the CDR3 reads TGTGCCAGCAGTCCTCCACAGCGTAACTATGGCTACACCTTC.

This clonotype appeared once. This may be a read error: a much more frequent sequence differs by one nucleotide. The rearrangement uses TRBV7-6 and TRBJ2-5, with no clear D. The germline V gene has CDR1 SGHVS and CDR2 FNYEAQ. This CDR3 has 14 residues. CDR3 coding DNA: TGTACCAGCAGCTTAGATCTGGTGGGGGAGACCCAGTACTTC. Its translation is CTSSLDLVGETQYF. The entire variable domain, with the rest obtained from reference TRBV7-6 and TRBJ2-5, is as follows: GAGVSQSPRYKVTKRGQDVALRCDPISGHVSLYWYRQALGQGPEFLTYFNYEAQQDKSGLPNDRFSAERPEGSISTLTIQRTEQRDSAMYRCTSSLDLVGETQYFGPGTRLLVL.

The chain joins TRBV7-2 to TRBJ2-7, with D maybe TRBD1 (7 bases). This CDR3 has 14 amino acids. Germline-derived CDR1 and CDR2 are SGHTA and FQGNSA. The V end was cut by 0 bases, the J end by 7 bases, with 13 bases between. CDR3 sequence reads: CASSLALAGGEQYF. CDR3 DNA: TGTGCCAGCAGCTTAGCGTTGGCAGGGGGGGAGCAGTACTTC. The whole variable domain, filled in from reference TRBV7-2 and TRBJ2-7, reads GAGVSQSPSNKVTEKGKDVELRCDPISGHTALYWYRQSLGQGLEFLIYFQGNSAPDKSGLPSDRFSAERTGGSVSTLTIQRTQQEDSAVYLCASSLALAGGEQYFGPGTRLTVT.

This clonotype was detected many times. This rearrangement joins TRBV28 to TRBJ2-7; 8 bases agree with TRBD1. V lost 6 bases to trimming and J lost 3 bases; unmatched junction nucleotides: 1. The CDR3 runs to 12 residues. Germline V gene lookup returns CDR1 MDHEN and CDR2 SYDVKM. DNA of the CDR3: TGTGCCAGCAGGGACAGGGTCTACGAGCAGTACTTC. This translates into CASRDRVYEQYF.

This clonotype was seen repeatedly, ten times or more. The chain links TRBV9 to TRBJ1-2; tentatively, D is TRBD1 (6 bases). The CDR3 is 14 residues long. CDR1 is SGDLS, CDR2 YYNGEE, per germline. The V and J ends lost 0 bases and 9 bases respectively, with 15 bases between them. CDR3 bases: TGTGCCAGCAGCGTAGAGGGGGTATCACGACGCTACACCTTC. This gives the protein CASSVEGVSRRYTF.

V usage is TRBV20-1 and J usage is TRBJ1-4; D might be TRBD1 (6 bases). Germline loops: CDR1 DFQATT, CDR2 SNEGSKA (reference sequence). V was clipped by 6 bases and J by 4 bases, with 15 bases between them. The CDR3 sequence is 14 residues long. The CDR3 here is CSALGGALNEKLFF. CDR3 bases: TGCAGTGCCCTTGGGGGGGCCCTTAATGAAAAACTGTTTTTT.

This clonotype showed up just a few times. DNA of the CDR3: TGTGCCAGTAGTATAAGTAGCGGGGCTGGCGAGCAGTACTTC. Protein sequence: CASSISSGAGEQYF. The chain recombines TRBV19 with TRBJ2-7; 8 nucleotides agree with TRBD2. The junction had 6 bases not matched to a gene; V was cut back by 2 bases and J by 6 bases. This CDR3 has 14 amino acids. Germline loops: CDR1 LNHDA, CDR2 SQIVND (reference sequence).

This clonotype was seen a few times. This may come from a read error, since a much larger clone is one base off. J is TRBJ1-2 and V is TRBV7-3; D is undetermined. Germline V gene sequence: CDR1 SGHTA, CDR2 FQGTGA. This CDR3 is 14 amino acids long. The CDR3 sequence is CASSLTPADYDYTF. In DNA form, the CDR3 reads TGTGCCAGCAGCTTAACCCCAGCCGACTATGACTACACCTTC.

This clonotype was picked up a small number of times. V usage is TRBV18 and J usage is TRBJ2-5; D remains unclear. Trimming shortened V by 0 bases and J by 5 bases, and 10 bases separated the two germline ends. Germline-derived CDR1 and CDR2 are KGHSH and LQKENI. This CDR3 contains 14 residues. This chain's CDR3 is CASSPPTARETQYF. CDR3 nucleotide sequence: TGTGCCAGCTCACCACCGACCGCCCGGGAGACCCAGTACTTC.

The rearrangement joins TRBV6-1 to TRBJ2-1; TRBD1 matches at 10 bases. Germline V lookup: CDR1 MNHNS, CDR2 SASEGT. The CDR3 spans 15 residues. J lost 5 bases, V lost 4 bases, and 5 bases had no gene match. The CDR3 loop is CASSGDRGTHNEQFF. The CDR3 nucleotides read TGTGCCAGCAGTGGGGACAGGGGAACCCACAATGAGCAGTTCTTC.

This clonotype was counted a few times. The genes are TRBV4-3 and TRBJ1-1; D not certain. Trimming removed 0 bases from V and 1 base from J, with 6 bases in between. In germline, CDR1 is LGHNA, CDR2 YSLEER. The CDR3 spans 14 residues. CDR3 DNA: TGCGCCAGCAGCCAAGATGAGGAGAACACTGAAGCTTTCTTT. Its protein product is CASSQDEENTEAFF.

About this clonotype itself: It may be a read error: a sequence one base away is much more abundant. CDR3 nucleotides: TGCGCCAGCAGCTTGGGCCCGGGACGGGGAGTGGACGAGCAGTACTTC. Encoded protein: CASSLGPGRGVDEQYF. The chain has TRBV5-1 and TRBJ2-5; D may correspond to TRBD1 or TRBD2 (5 bases each). Gene TRBJ2-7 matches the end of the DNA better, so the J call may be wrong. The germline CDR1 and CDR2 sequences are SGHRS and YFSETQ. The CDR3 is 16 residues long.

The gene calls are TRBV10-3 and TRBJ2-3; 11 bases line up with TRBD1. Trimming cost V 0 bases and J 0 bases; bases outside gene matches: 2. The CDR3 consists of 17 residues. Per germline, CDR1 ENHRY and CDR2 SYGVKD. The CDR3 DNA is TGTGCCATCAGTGAGTCTGGGACAGGGGGAAGCACAGATACGCAGTATTTT. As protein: CAISESGTGGSTDTQYF.

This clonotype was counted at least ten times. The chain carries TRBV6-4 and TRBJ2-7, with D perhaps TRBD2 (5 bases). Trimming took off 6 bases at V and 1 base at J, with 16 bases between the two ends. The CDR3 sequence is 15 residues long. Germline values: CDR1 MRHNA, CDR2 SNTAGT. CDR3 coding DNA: TGTGCCAGCAGCGAATCGGACGGGGTTTCCTACGAGCAGTACTTC. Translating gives CASSESDGVSYEQYF.

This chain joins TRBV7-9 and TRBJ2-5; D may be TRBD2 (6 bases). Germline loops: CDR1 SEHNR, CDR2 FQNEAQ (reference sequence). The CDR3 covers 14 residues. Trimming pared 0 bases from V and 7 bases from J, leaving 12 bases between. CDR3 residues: CASSLAGGKGTQYF. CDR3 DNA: TGTGCCAGCAGCTTAGCGGGGGGAAAAGGGACCCAGTACTTC.

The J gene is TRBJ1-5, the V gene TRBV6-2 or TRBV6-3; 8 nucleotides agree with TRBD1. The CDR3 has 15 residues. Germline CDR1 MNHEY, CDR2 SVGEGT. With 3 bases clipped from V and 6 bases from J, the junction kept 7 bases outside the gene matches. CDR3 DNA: TGTGCCAGCAGTTATGGGGACAGGTTGTTTCAGCCCCAGCATTTT. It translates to CASSYGDRLFQPQHF.

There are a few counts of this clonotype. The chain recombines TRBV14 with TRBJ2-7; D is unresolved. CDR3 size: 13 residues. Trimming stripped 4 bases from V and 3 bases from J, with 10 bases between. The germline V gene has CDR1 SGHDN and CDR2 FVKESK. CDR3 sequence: CASSPPEDYEQYF. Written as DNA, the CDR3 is TGTGCCAGCAGCCCCCCAGAGGACTACGAGCAGTACTTC. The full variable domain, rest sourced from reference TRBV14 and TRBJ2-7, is EAGVTQFPSHSVIEKGQTVTLRCDPISGHDNLYWYRRVMGKEIKFLLHFVKESKQDESGMPNNRFLAERTGGTYSTLKVQPAELEDSGVYFCASSPPEDYEQYFGPGTRLTVT.

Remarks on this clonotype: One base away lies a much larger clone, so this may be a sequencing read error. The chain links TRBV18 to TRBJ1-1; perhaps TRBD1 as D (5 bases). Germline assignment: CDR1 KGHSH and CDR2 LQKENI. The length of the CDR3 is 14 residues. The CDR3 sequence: CAGSPNTGGTEAFF. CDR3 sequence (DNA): TGTGCCGGCTCACCAAATACCGGGGGCACTGAAGCTTTCTTT. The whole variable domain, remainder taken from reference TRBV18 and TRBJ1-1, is NAGVMQNPRHLVRRRGQEARLRCSPMKGHSHVYWYRQLPEEGLKFMVYLQKENIIDESGMPKERFSAEFPKEGPSILRIQQVVRGDSAAYFCAGSPNTGGTEAFFGQGTRLTVV.